This T cell receptor (beta chain) was found in a study of beta chain features in type 1 diabetes. The table lists this clone with a few counts. The authors reverse transcribed all of the isolated RNA, so sequencing captured expressed TCRB transcripts. TCRdb's copy holds only in-frame clones and misses some; the assay was immunoSEQ multiplex PCR. Counted here are around 170,000 clones, 7% to 10% occurring once; the ten biggest clones make up 2% to 2.5%. V lost 2 bases and J lost 11, with 12 bases in between. CDR3 length equals 13 residues. The chain couples TRBV23-1 to TRBJ1-4; D ambiguous. TRBV23-1 is filed as an ORF, its function uncertain. Sequenced sample: central memory CD4+ T cells from blood. This TCR was recovered from a woman under 30 in good health. The CDR3 nucleotides read TGCGCCAGCAGTCAAATGCCGGAGTCGAAACTGTTTTTT. This encodes CASSQMPESKLFF.